A selection of T cell receptor beta chains follows, all from one sample in a study of cytomegalovirus exposure and HLA in healthy donors. Assay: immunoSEQ multiplex PCR; the TCRdb copy retains only in-frame clones and omits some. The repertoire consists of 190,000 or so clones, with around four fifths occurring once and the leading ten covering 10%. Sequenced: PBMCs. These receptors originate from a woman aged 45-65 years in good health and CMV-seropositive. Each CDR3 is given without its conserved first and last residue. The order of the fields is J gene, V gene, CDR3 protein.

TRBJ2-7 | TRBV6-5 | ASSLHGQGRGEQY
TRBJ1-2 | TRBV18 | ASSPGQQTNYGYT
TRBJ2-5 | TRBV19 | ASSMASGGYLETQY
TRBJ2-7 | TRBV4-1 | ASSLGTGQYRAYEQY
TRBJ1-3 | TRBV6-5 | ASSYSTGAGNTIY
TRBJ1-1 | TRBV7-2 | ASSTAQGQRGAF
TRBJ1-2 | TRBV14 | ASSPRGGDPYGYT
TRBJ1-2 | TRBV2 | ASTFDGRSHGYT
TRBJ1-4 | TRBV6-4 | ASSFPRNDRREKLF
TRBJ1-1 | TRBV6-6 | ASSFRVEAF
TRBJ1-6 | TRBV5-1 | ASSTGQGSNSPLH
TRBJ1-1 | TRBV19 | ASSNSMNTEAF
TRBJ2-1 | TRBV5-1 | ASRTSDEQF
TRBJ2-1 | TRBV27 | AGSEGGVAYNEQF
TRBJ2-5 | TRBV5-1 | ASSQVGGLETQY
TRBJ1-4 | TRBV2 | ASSDRGLELF
TRBJ2-4 | TRBV19 | ASSLGGWGKNIQY
- | TRBV13 | ASSSGQGVSYEQY
TRBJ2-5 | TRBV19 | ASSRIGGQETQY
TRBJ2-3 | TRBV6-4 | ASSDFGTETTDTQY
TRBJ1-5 | TRBV7-2 | ASSFVQANQPQH
TRBJ2-2 | TRBV7-3 | ASSPRGLAGGSGELF
TRBJ2-7 | TRBV18 | ASSRQDRTKYEQY
TRBJ2-7 | TRBV6-1 | ASNKGGSYEQY
TRBJ2-5 | TRBV6-6 | ASRTSGYQETQY
TRBJ2-5 | TRBV2 | ASRDRGLETQY
TRBJ2-3 | TRBV6-4 | ASSPTSGEPGTQY
TRBJ2-7 | TRBV9 | ASSVAAGQASYEQY
TRBJ2-1 | TRBV4-2 | ASSQVGQGIWNEQF
TRBJ1-2 | TRBV28 | ASSSQQGANYGYT
TRBJ2-5 | TRBV2 | AIKGGVNQETQY
TRBJ2-1 | TRBV4-2 | ASSHGLAGGNNEQF
TRBJ1-4 | TRBV5-4 | ASSLAPSATNEKLF
TRBJ1-1 | TRBV25-1 | ASRGERGSNTEAF
TRBJ1-6 | TRBV2 | ASRAQGFGNSPLH
TRBJ1-1 | TRBV5-4 | ASSQEVANTEAF
TRBJ1-2 | TRBV6-5 | ASSYGRLYGYT
TRBJ1-1 | TRBV19 | ASSIGLSNTEAF
TRBJ2-5 | TRBV6-5 | ASQLDRGFAETQY
TRBJ1-2 | TRBV15 | ATSRGQGARNYGYT
TRBJ2-3 | TRBV30 | AWSGGFTDTQY
- | TRBV7-9 | ASSSQGVDYEQY
TRBJ1-1 | TRBV13 | ASSKGMWNTEAF
TRBJ1-2 | TRBV27 | ASSQRTGAGYGYT
TRBJ1-1 | TRBV5-8 | ASSDWTGLNTEAF
TRBJ1-2 | TRBV2 | ASRDRRFSGYT
TRBJ2-1 | TRBV19 | ASSMEGWEQF
TRBJ1-4 | TRBV25-1 | ASSEGTEKLF
TRBJ2-3 | TRBV14 | ASSHSRDVTDTQY